Sequencing of this TCR beta chain was carried out in a study of T-cell reconstitution after alpha-beta-depleted transplantation in children. General study points: Expanded graft clones numbering several hundred reportedly gave rise to alpha-beta T cells about two months after transplant. Surviving recipient T cells and intrathymic progenitors accounted for some patients' high TCRbeta diversity at day 60.

Trimming took 2 bases from V and 6 from J, leaving 6 bases between them. This CDR3 comprises 12 residues. CDR1 SGHDT and CDR2 YYEEEE come from the germline V gene. Unique molecular identifiers featured in how the TCRbeta library was prepared. TCRdb called the PCR reads again in MiXCR, with one record for every CDR3 protein. This table holds hundreds of thousands of distinct CDR3 sequences, around 16% found once. This clonotype was recorded many times. Its antigen is as yet unknown. Specimen: PBMCs, mostly from graft donor cells, collected 360 days after TCRalphabeta/CD19-depleted stem cell transplant. The rearrangement joins TRBV5-6 to TRBJ2-1; D unresolved. This receptor was obtained from a boy less than two years old who had a stem cell transplant for Wiskott-Aldrich syndrome, so the T cells may come from the graft donor. CDR3 bases: TGTGCCAGCAGCTTAGTCCCCAATGAGCAGTTCTTC. It encodes CASSLVPNEQFF.